The T cell receptor beta chain described here comes from a study of regulatory T cells in long-lasting Graves disease. Study outcomes and limitations: Persistent Graves' disease cases displayed lower TCR diversity than newly diagnosed ones. Persistent disease samples used TRBV28, TRBJ1-2 and TRBJ2-5 preferentially.

The CDR3 is made up of 18 amino acids. V was clipped by 2 bases and J by 1 base; unmatched bases: 8. Germline lookup yields CDR1 SGHDT and CDR2 YYEEEE. Sample time point: newly diagnosed GD, antithyroid drugs for less than 3 months. RNA extracted from PBMCs served as the sequencing template. This clonotype was observed many times. Its antigen is as yet unknown. In building TCR beta libraries, iRepertoire HTBI primers were used together with Arm-PCR of CDR3 regions. TCRdb passed the multiplex PCR reads through MiXCR, listing each CDR3 protein once. The table has approximately 490,000 distinct CDR3 sequences, roughly 16% seen once. These data were also reused for a study on T cells in Graves' hyperthyroidism and ophthalmopathy.

The J gene is TRBJ2-6, the V gene TRBV5-6; 8 bases line up with TRBD2. Sample: peripheral blood mononuclear cells (PBMCs), taken at new diagnosis, from a patient treated with antithyroid drugs. The receptor's source is a man aged 40-49 years with Graves disease. The CDR3 DNA is TGTGCCAGCAGCTTTGGCGGAGCGGGAGTATCTGGGGCCAACGTCCTGACTTTC. As protein: CASSFGGAGVSGANVLTF.